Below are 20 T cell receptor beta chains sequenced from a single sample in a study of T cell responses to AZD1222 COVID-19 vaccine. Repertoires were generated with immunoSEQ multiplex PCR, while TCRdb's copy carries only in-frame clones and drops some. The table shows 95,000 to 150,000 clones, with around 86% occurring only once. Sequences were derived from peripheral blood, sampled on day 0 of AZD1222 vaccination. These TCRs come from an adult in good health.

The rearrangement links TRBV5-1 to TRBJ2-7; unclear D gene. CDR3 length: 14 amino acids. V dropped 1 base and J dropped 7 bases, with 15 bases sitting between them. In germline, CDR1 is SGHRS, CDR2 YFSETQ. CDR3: CASSLYGNHPEQYF. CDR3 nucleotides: TGCGCCAGCAGCTTGTATGGTAATCATCCTGAGCAGTACTTC.

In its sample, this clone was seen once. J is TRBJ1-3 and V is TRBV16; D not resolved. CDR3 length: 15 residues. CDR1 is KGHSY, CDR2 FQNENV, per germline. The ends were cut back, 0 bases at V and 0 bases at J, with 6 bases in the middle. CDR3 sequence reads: CASSQSGPSGNTIYF. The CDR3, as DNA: TGTGCCAGCAGCCAATCTGGCCCCTCTGGAAACACCATATATTTT.

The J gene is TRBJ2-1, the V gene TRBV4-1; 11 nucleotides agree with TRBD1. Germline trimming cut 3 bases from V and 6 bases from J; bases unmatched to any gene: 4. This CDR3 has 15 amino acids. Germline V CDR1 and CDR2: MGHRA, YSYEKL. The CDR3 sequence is CASSQGQGVLNEQFF. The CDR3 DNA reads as TGCGCCAGCAGCCAGGGACAGGGGGTCCTCAATGAGCAGTTCTTC.

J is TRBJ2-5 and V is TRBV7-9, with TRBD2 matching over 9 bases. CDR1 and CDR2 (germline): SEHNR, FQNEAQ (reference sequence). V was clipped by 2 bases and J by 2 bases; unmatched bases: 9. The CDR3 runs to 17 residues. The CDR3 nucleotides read TGTGCCAGCAGCTTACCCTGGCTAGCGGGGATACAAGAGACCCAGTACTTC. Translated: CASSLPWLAGIQETQYF.

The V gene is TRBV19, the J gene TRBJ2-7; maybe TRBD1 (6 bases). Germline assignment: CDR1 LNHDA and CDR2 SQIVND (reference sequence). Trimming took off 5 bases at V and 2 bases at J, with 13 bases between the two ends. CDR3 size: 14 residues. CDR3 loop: CASSEDRQTYEQYF. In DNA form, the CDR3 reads TGTGCCAGTAGTGAGGACAGACAAACCTACGAGCAGTACTTC.

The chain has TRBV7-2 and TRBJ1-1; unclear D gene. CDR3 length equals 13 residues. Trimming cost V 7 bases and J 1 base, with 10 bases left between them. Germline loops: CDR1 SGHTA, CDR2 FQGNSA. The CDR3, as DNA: TGTGCCAGCACCCAGAGCTGGAACACTGAAGCTTTCTTT. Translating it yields CASTQSWNTEAFF.

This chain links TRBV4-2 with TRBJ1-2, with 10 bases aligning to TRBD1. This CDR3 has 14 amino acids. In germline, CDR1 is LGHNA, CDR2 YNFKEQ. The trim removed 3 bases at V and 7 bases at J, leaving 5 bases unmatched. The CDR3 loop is CASSQDRGWGGYTF. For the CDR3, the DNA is TGTGCCAGCAGCCAGGACAGGGGGTGGGGTGGCTACACCTTC.

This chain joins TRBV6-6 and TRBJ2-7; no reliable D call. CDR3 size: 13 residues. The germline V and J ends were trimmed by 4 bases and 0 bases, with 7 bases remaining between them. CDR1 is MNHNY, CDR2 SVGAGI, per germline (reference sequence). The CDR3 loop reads CASSFSPSYEQYF. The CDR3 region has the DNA TGTGCCAGCAGTTTTTCCCCCTCCTACGAGCAGTACTTC.

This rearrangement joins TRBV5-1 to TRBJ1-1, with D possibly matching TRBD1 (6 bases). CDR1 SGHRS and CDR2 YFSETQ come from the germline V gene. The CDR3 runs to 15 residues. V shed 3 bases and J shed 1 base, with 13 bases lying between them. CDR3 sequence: CASSSDGQSNTEAFF. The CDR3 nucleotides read TGCGCCAGCAGCTCAGACGGACAGTCGAACACTGAAGCTTTCTTT.

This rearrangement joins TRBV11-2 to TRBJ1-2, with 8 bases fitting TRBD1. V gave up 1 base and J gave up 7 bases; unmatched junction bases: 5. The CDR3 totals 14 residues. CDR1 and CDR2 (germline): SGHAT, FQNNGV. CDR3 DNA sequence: TGTGCCAGCAGCTTAGTCGGACAGGGCTCTGGCTACACCTTC. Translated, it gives CASSLVGQGSGYTF.

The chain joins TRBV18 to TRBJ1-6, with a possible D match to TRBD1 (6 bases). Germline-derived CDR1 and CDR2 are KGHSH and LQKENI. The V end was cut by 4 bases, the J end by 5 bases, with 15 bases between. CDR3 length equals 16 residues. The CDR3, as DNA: TGTGCCAGCTCACGGAATCTGGGGGCTGATAATTCACCCCTCCACTTT. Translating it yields CASSRNLGADNSPLHF. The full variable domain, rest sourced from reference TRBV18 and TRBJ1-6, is NAGVMQNPRHLVRRRGQEARLRCSPMKGHSHVYWYRQLPEEGLKFMVYLQKENIIDESGMPKERFSAEFPKEGPSILRIQQVVRGDSAAYFCASSRNLGADNSPLHFGNGTRLTVT.

CDR3 amino acids: CASSLGFSYEQYF. DNA for the CDR3: TGTGCCAGCAGCTTGGGATTCTCCTACGAGCAGTACTTC. This chain uses TRBV5-5 with TRBJ2-7; D gene unclear. There are 13 residues in the CDR3. The V and J ends lost 0 bases and 0 bases respectively, with 4 bases between them. CDR1 is SGHKS, CDR2 YYEKEE, per germline (reference sequence).

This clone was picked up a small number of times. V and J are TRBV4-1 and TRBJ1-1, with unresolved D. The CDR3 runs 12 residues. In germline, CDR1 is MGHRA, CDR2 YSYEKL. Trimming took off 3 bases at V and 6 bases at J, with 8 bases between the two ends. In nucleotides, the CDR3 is TGCGCCAGCAGCCACCCTTTGGCTGAAGCTTTCTTT. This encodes CASSHPLAEAFF.

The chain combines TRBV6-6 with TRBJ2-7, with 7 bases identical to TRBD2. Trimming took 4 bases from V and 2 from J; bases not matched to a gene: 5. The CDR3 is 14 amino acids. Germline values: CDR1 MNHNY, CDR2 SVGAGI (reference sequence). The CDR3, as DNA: TGTGCCAGCAGTTTGGGGAGGGAGACCTACGAGCAGTACTTC. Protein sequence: CASSLGRETYEQYF.

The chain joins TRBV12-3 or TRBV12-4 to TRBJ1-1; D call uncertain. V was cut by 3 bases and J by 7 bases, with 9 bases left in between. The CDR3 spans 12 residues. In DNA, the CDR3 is TGTGCCAGCAGTTTGTTAGTGGGTGAAGCTTTCTTT. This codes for CASSLLVGEAFF.

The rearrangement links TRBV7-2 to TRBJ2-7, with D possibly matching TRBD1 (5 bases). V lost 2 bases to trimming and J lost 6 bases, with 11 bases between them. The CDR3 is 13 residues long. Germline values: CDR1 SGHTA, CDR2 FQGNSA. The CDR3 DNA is TGTGCCAGCAGCTTACAGGGATGGGCCGAGCAGTACTTC. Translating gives CASSLQGWAEQYF.

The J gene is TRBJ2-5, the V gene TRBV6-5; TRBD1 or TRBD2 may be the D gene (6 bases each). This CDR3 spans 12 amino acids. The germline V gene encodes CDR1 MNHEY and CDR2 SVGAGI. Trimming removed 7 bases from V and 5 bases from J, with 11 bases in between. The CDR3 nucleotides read TGTGCCAGCATGGGGGGCGCGGAGACCCAGTACTTC. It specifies CASMGGAETQYF.

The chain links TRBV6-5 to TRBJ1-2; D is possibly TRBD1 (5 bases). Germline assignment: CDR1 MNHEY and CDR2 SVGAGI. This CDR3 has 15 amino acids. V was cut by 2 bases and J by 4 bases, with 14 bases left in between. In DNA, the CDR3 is TGTGCCAGCAGTTACAATCTTCGGGGGGTCTATGGCTACACCTTC. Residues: CASSYNLRGVYGYTF.

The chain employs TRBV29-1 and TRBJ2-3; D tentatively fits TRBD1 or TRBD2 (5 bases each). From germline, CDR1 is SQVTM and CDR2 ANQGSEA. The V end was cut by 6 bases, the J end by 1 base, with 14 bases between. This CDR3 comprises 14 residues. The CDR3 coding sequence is TGCAGCGTCCTGGGGCGAGGGGGCACAGATACGCAGTATTTT. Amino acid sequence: CSVLGRGGTDTQYF.

DNA for the CDR3: TGTGCCAGCAGTACAGGGTCCAGCAATCAGCCCCAGCATTTT. Amino acid sequence: CASSTGSSNQPQHF. The chain couples TRBV6-2 or TRBV6-3 to TRBJ1-5; a possible D gene is TRBD1 (6 bases). This CDR3 has 14 amino acids. Per germline, CDR1 MNHEY and CDR2 SVGEGT. V lost 5 bases to trimming and J lost 1 base, with 9 bases between them.